These 12 T cell receptor beta chains originate from one sample sequenced in a study of naive and memory T cell subsets. Broader study findings: A few larger clonotypes appeared in naive repertoires, especially CD8, possibly memory cells re-expressing CD45RA.

Two oligonucleotides, mixed equimolar, formed the beta constant-region primer covering TRBC1 and TRBC2. Ligated cDNA was amplified by four rounds of PCR with nested alpha and beta constant-region primers and SP2. MiXCR, applied by TCRdb to the UMI-ligation and nested PCR reads, yields one record per CDR3 protein. Of over 110,000 distinct CDR3 sequences listed, approximately 21% were seen once; the top ten hold about 0.6%. Their recognized antigens are unknown. Sequenced sample: naive CD8+ T cells from blood. The receptor set was obtained from a human donor in good health.

This clonotype was counted between two and nine times. CDR3 residues: CATSVGGTEAFF. In nucleotides, the CDR3 is TGTGCCACCAGTGTTGGGGGCACTGAAGCTTTCTTT. This chain connects TRBV24-1 to TRBJ1-1, with D maybe TRBD1 (5 bases). Trimming took 5 bases from V and 4 from J, leaving 7 bases between them. Germline values: CDR1 KGHDR, CDR2 SFDVKD. The CDR3 sequence is 12 residues long.

There are many counts of this clonotype. The V and J genes are TRBV28 and TRBJ2-3; the D gene is possibly TRBD2 (5 bases). From germline, CDR1 is MDHEN and CDR2 SYDVKM. V lost 3 bases and J lost 0, with 16 bases in between. This CDR3 is 17 amino acids long. The CDR3 DNA reads as TGTGCCAGCAGTTTTGCTAGCAGATATACTAGCACAGATACGCAGTATTTT. This gives the protein CASSFASRYTSTDTQYF.

V usage is TRBV7-9 and J usage is TRBJ1-1; 12 positions agree with TRBD1. This CDR3 contains 16 residues. The J segment lost 3 bases and the V segment lost 1 base, leaving 3 bases of the junction unmatched. Germline CDR1 is SEHNR and CDR2 is FQNEAQ (reference sequence). The CDR3 nucleotides are TGTGCCAGCAGCTTAGTGGGACAGGGGGCCGACACTGAAGCTTTCTTT. Translation gives CASSLVGQGADTEAFF. Full variable domain (missing parts from reference TRBV7-9 and TRBJ1-1): DTGVSQNPRHKITKRGQNVTFRCDPISEHNRLYWYRQTLGQGPEFLTYFQNEAQLEKSRLLSDRFSAERPKGSFSTLEIQRTEQGDSAMYLCASSLVGQGADTEAFFGQGTRLTVV.

This clonotype appeared a few times. The chain is built from TRBV3-1 and TRBJ2-1; D gene unclear. Trimming removed 0 bases at V and 2 bases at J, with 8 bases between. The V gene's germline CDR1 is LGHDT and CDR2 YNNKEL (reference sequence). This CDR3 is 15 amino acids long. CDR3 loop: CASSQESSPYNEQFF. The CDR3 region has the DNA TGTGCCAGCAGCCAAGAATCTAGTCCCTACAATGAGCAGTTCTTC.

This chain joins TRBV12-3 or TRBV12-4 and TRBJ1-1; the D is unclear. There are 13 residues in the CDR3. Trimming took 7 bases from V and 1 from J, leaving 10 bases between them. As DNA, the CDR3 is TGTGCCAGCACTTTTACGTGGAACACTGAAGCTTTCTTT. It specifies CASTFTWNTEAFF.

This clonotype was observed many times. The chain couples TRBV6-2 or TRBV6-3 to TRBJ1-1; possibly TRBD1 for D (6 bases). The germline V and J ends were trimmed by 6 bases and 3 bases, with 20 bases remaining between them. Germline values: CDR1 MNHEY, CDR2 SVGEGT. The CDR3 length is 16 residues. The CDR3 reads CASSLPLDSLYTEAFF. The CDR3 DNA is TGTGCCAGCAGCCTACCCCTGGACAGCCTCTACACTGAAGCTTTCTTT.

This clonotype has just a few counts. The rearrangement links TRBV28 to TRBJ2-5; D may correspond to TRBD1 or TRBD2 (6 bases each). There are 16 residues in the CDR3. Between the trimmed V and J ends, which lost 0 bases and 4 bases, there was a span of 15 bases. Germline V gene sequence: CDR1 MDHEN, CDR2 SYDVKM. CDR3 DNA: TGTGCCAGCAGTTTATGGGCGAGCGGAGGGGGAGAGACCCAGTACTTC. Its protein product is CASSLWASGGGETQYF.

This clonotype turned up a few times. The chain couples TRBV7-2 to TRBJ2-3, with D uncertain. The CDR3 extends over 13 amino acids. Per the germline V gene, CDR1 is SGHTA and CDR2 is FQGNSA. Trimming removed 1 base from V and 3 bases from J, with 5 bases in between. CDR3 DNA sequence: TGTGCCAGCAGCTTAGTACAAACAGATACGCAGTATTTT. Encoded protein: CASSLVQTDTQYF.

This chain connects TRBV18 to TRBJ2-1; D perhaps matches TRBD2 (5 bases). Germline CDR1 KGHSH, CDR2 LQKENI. CDR3 length: 17 amino acids. Trimming cost V 0 bases and J 3 bases, with 15 bases left between them. CDR3 in amino acids: CASSPPKQAVDYNEQFF. As DNA, the CDR3 is TGTGCCAGCTCACCACCTAAGCAAGCGGTGGACTACAATGAGCAGTTCTTC.

V and J are TRBV9 and TRBJ2-3; D uncertain. CDR1 SGDLS and CDR2 YYNGEE come from the germline V gene. The CDR3 runs 12 residues. V lost 0 bases to trimming and J lost 6 bases, with 5 bases between them. This chain's CDR3 is CASSVDEDTQYF. CDR3 nucleotide sequence: TGTGCCAGCAGCGTAGACGAGGATACGCAGTATTTT.

The V call is TRBV19, the J call TRBJ1-5; TRBD1 might be the D (6 bases). Germline values: CDR1 LNHDA, CDR2 SQIVND (reference sequence). V lost 6 bases to trimming and J lost 5 bases, with 11 bases between them. The CDR3 is made up of 13 amino acids. The CDR3 coding sequence is TGTGCCAGTAGCGGCAGGGGTGATCAGCCCCAGCATTTT. It translates to CASSGRGDQPQHF.

V is TRBV27 and J is TRBJ1-2; TRBD1 aligns across 9 bases. The J segment lost 7 bases and the V segment lost 5 bases, leaving 8 bases of the junction unmatched. Germline V CDR1 and CDR2: MNHEY, SMNVEV (reference sequence). CDR3 size: 14 residues. DNA for the CDR3: TGTGCCAGCAGTCTGGCCGGGACAGGGCTTGGCTACACCTTC. It encodes CASSLAGTGLGYTF.